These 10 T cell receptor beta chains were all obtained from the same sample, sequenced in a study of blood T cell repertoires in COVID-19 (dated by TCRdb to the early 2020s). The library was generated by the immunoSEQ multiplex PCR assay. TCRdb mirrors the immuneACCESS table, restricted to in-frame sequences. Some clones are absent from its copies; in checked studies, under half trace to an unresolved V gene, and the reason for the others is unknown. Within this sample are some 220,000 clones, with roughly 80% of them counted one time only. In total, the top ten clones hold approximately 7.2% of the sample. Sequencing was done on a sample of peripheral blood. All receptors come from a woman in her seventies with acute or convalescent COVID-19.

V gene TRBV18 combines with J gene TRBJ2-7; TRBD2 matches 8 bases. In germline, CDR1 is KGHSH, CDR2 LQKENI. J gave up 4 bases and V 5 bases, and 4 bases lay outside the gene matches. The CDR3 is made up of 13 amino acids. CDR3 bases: TGTGCCAGCTCATCAGGCGGGGGGTACGAGCAGTACTTC. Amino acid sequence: CASSSGGGYEQYF. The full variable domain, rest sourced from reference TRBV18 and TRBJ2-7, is NAGVMQNPRHLVRRRGQEARLRCSPMKGHSHVYWYRQLPEEGLKFMVYLQKENIIDESGMPKERFSAEFPKEGPSILRIQQVVRGDSAAYFCASSSGGGYEQYFGPGTRLTVT.

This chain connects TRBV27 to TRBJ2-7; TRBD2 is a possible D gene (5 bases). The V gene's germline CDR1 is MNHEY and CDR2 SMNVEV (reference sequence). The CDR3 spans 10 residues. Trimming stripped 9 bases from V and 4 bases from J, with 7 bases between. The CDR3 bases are TGTGCCAGGGACTCATACGAGCAGTACTTC. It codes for CARDSYEQYF.

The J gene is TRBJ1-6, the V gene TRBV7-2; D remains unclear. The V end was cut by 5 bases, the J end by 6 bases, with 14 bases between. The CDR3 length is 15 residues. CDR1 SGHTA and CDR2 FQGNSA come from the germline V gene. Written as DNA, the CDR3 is TGTGCCAGCAGCCCCGAGGCTATACCTAATTCACCCCTCCACTTT. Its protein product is CASSPEAIPNSPLHF.

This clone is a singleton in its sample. The CDR3 loop is CASSSIAGGQIDTQYF. CDR3 bases: TGTGCCAGCAGCTCCATAGCGGGGGGGCAGATAGATACGCAGTATTTT. The J gene is TRBJ2-3, the V gene TRBV5-6; TRBD2 agrees at 11 bases. The ends lost 3 bases at V and 5 bases at J; junction bases unmatched: 8. CDR3 size: 16 residues. CDR1 is SGHDT, CDR2 YYEEEE, per germline.

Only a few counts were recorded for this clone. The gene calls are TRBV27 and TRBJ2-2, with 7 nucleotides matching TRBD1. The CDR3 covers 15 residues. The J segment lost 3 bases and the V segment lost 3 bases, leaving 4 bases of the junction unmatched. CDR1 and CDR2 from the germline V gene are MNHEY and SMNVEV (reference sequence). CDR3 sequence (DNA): TGTGCCAGCAGTTTGAGGGGGCGGGACACCGGGGAGCTGTTTTTT. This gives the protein CASSLRGRDTGELFF.

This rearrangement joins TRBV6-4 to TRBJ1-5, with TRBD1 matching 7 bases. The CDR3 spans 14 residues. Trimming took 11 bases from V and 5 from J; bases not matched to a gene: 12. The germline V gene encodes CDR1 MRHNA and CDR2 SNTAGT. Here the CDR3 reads CAGFDRVLDQPQHF. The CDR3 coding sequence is TGTGCCGGATTCGACAGGGTTCTGGATCAGCCCCAGCATTTT.

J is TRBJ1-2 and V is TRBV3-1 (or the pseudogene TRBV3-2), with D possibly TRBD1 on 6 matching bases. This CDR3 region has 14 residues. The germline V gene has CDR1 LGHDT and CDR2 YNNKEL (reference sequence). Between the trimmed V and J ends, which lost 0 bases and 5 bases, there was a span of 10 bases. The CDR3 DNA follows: TGTGCCAGCAGCCAAGATCCAGGGGCGTATGGCTACACCTTC. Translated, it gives CASSQDPGAYGYTF.

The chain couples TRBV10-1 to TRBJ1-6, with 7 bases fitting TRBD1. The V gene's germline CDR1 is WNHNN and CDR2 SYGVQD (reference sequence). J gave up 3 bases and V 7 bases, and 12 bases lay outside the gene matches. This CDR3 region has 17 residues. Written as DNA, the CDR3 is TGCGCCAGCATCCAATGGGACAGAGACTTCTATAATTCACCCCTCCACTTT. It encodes CASIQWDRDFYNSPLHF.

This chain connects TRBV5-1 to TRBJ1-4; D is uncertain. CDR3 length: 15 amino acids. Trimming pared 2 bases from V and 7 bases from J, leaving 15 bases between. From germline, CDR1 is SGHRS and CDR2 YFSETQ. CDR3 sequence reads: CASSLGGKSGEKLFF. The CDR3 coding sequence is TGCGCCAGCAGCTTAGGAGGGAAAAGCGGTGAAAAACTGTTTTTT.

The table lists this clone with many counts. CDR3 sequence: CASKNGPFSNQPQHF. The CDR3 DNA follows: TGTGCCAGCAAAAACGGTCCTTTTAGCAATCAGCCCCAGCATTTT. The chain uses TRBV6-5 and TRBJ1-5; no clear D. V was clipped by 7 bases and J by 0 bases, with 13 bases between them. The CDR3 is 15 amino acids. The germline V gene has CDR1 MNHEY and CDR2 SVGAGI.